This is a list of T cell receptor beta chains from one sample in a study of molecular identifiers for immune sequencing clone quantification. TCRdb re-called the PCR reads through MiXCR, storing one row per CDR3 protein. The data show about 640,000 distinct CDR3 sequences, with 20% seen just once and 0.85% held by the top ten. The source material was naive CD8+ T cells from blood, with Jurkat cell RNA spiked in. The receptors stem from a human donor in good health. Some libraries in this study had Jurkat cell RNA spiked in. Each CDR3 is given with its conserved first and last residue. A D gene is named only where the DNA matches it firmly. Size values are once, few and many counts, or a class for expanded clones, and some rows have none.

TRBJ2-3 14 TRBV30 - many CAWSLVSTTDTQYF TGTGCCTGGAGTTTGGTTTCGACCACAGATACGCAGTATTTT
TRBJ2-7 16 TRBV6-5 TRBD1 many CASSWGVAGQAYEQYF TGTGCCAGCAGTTGGGGAGTTGCGGGACAGGCCTACGAGCAGTACTTC
TRBJ1-6 18 TRBV15 TRBD1 few CATSPLRDREFQDSPLHF TGTGCCACCAGCCCACTCCGGGACAGGGAATTTCAAGATTCACCCCTCCACTTT
TRBJ1-1 15 TRBV5-6 - many CASSLAGQGSTEAFF TGTGCCAGCAGCTTGGCCGGGCAGGGGAGTACTGAAGCTTTCTTT
TRBJ2-1 15 TRBV4-1 - few CASSQSRGDYNEQFF TGCGCCAGCAGCCAATCAAGGGGGGATTACAATGAGCAGTTCTTC
TRBJ2-3 12 TRBV11-2 - many CASSLGDETQYF TGTGCCAGCAGCTTAGGTGACGAAACGCAGTATTTT
TRBJ1-1 13 TRBV6-5 - few CASSYGAGVEAFF TGTGCCAGCAGTTACGGGGCAGGGGTTGAAGCTTTCTTT
TRBJ2-7 15 TRBV5-4 - - CASSSWDRPSYEQYF TGTGCCAGCAGCTCGTGGGACCGACCCTCCTACGAGCAGTACTTC
TRBJ2-7 14 TRBV6-1 - many CASKVLHGNYEQYF TGTGCCAGCAAGGTACTGCACGGAAACTACGAGCAGTACTTC
TRBJ1-1 13 TRBV19 - many CASTQGMNTEAFF TGTGCCAGTACCCAGGGGATGAACACTGAAGCTTTCTTT
TRBJ2-7 12 TRBV6-5 - few CASRQGLNEQYF TGTGCCAGCAGACAGGGACTCAACGAGCAGTACTTC
TRBJ1-5 13 TRBV6-6 - many CASSIWSNQPQHF TGTGCCAGCAGTATCTGGAGCAATCAGCCCCAGCATTTT
TRBJ1-1 12 TRBV28 - many CATRSNGDEAFF TGTGCCACCCGTTCCAACGGGGATGAAGCTTTCTTT
TRBJ2-1 15 TRBV6-5 TRBD2 many CASSSGLASYNEQFF TGTGCCAGCAGCTCGGGACTAGCTTCCTACAATGAGCAGTTCTTC
TRBJ1-1 15 TRBV5-6 - - CASSLGDLRNTEAFF TGTGCCAGCAGCTTGGGGGACTTGCGAAACACTGAAGCTTTCTTT
TRBJ2-2 14 TRBV28 - - CASSFVGNTGEPFF TGTGCCAGCAGTTTTGTGGGGAACACCGGGGAGCCGTTTTTT
TRBJ2-1 16 TRBV5-1 TRBD2 few CASSLLGSGNLNEQFF TGCGCCAGCAGCTTGTTAGGTAGCGGGAATCTCAATGAGCAGTTCTTC
TRBJ2-3 14 TRBV30 - many CAWSSSGVLDTQYF TGTGCCTGGAGTAGCTCGGGGGTGTTAGATACGCAGTATTTT
TRBJ2-7 15 TRBV30 TRBD2 many CAWRVLAGDAREQYF TGTGCCTGGAGAGTTCTAGCGGGAGACGCGAGGGAGCAGTACTTC
TRBJ2-3 14 TRBV5-4 - many CASIGPSSTDTQYF TGTGCCAGCATAGGGCCTTCTAGCACAGATACGCAGTATTTT
TRBJ2-3 16 TRBV20-1 TRBD2 many CSARDVKRELTDTQYF TGCAGTGCTAGAGATGTGAAGCGGGAACTCACAGATACGCAGTATTTT
TRBJ2-5 17 TRBV4-2 TRBD1 many CASSQEQWSGQEESQYF TGTGCCAGCAGCCAAGAACAGTGGTCCGGACAGGAAGAGAGCCAGTACTTC
TRBJ1-2 15 TRBV27 - - CASSTRDTGGRGYTF TGTGCCAGCAGCACCCGTGATACTGGGGGGCGAGGCTACACCTTC
TRBJ2-1 21 TRBV7-9 TRBD1 few CASSRRTGAPSQGINYNEQFF TGTGCCAGCAGCCGGAGGACAGGGGCTCCATCCCAGGGGATTAACTACAATGAGCAGTTCTTC
TRBJ2-7 16 TRBV12-3/TRBV12-4 - - CASTLPDRDPSYEQYF TGTGCCAGCACCCTCCCCGATAGGGACCCCTCCTACGAGCAGTACTTC
TRBJ1-3 17 TRBV5-6 TRBD1 many CASSLPGTDPIGNTIYF TGTGCCAGCAGCTTGCCGGGGACAGACCCGATAGGAAACACCATATATTTT
TRBJ2-1 15 TRBV27 - - CASTPRSPSENEQFF TGTGCCAGCACCCCCAGATCCCCTAGTGAAAATGAGCAGTTCTTC
TRBJ2-7 16 TRBV4-3 - many CASSQDPSGIGYEQYF TGCGCCAGCAGCCAAGATCCCTCCGGGATAGGGTACGAGCAGTACTTC
TRBJ2-1 13 TRBV30 - many CAWSPDSYNEQFF TGTGCCTGGAGTCCAGACTCATACAATGAGCAGTTCTTC
TRBJ2-7 13 TRBV4-1 - many CASSQDWGAEQYF TGCGCCAGCAGCCAAGATTGGGGGGCCGAGCAGTACTTC
TRBJ2-3 19 TRBV7-2 TRBD2 many CASSLAPPGRGVPGDTQYF TGTGCCAGCAGCTTAGCGCCCCCGGGGCGGGGGGTACCGGGAGATACGCAGTATTTT
TRBJ1-6 14 TRBV19 - many CASSASAGNSPLHF TGTGCCAGTAGTGCGTCGGCAGGAAATTCACCCCTCCACTTT
TRBJ1-3 18 TRBV7-6 TRBD1 many CASSSTTLQGASGNTIYF TGTGCCAGCAGCTCAACCACACTACAGGGGGCCTCTGGAAACACCATATATTTT
TRBJ2-5 15 TRBV7-6 - many CASSLGARGFETQYF TGTGCCAGCAGCTTAGGGGCCAGGGGATTCGAGACCCAGTACTTC
TRBJ2-3 14 TRBV6-2/TRBV6-3 - few CASSAVGSTDTQYF TGTGCCAGCAGTGCCGTGGGTAGCACAGATACGCAGTATTTT
TRBJ2-3 17 TRBV24-1 TRBD2 - CATSDTFSGSDADTQYF TGTGCCACCAGTGACACCTTTAGCGGGAGTGACGCAGATACGCAGTATTTT
TRBJ2-7 14 TRBV5-6 - many CASSLVESSYEQYF TGTGCCAGCAGCTTGGTAGAGAGCTCCTACGAGCAGTACTTC
TRBJ2-3 10 TRBV29-1 - - CSVGPDTQYF TGCAGCGTTGGGCCAGATACGCAGTACTTT
TRBJ2-1 15 TRBV7-3 TRBD1 many CASSLGPGGYNEQFF TGTGCCAGCAGCTTAGGTCCAGGGGGCTACAATGAGCAGTTCTTC
TRBJ2-2 14 TRBV12-3/TRBV12-4 - few CASSLGTNAGELFF TGTGCCAGCAGTTTGGGGACGAACGCCGGGGAGCTGTTTTTT
TRBJ2-3 14 TRBV6-2/TRBV6-3 - - CAIATPPHTDTQYF TGTGCCATTGCGACCCCTCCCCACACAGATACGCAGTATTTT